The present entry profiles one T cell receptor (beta chain) with its context. Its antigen is unidentified. This sample is part of a study of blood T cells in healthy people across ages. Whole-study findings and limits: It was the long-lived donors that had more naive CD4+ cells and higher diversity than aged donors.

Germline CDR1 is SGHDT and CDR2 is YYEEEE. V was pared by 4 bases and J by 5 bases, with 9 bases of the junction left unmatched. The CDR3 runs to 16 residues. For the second PCR, which ran for roughly 6 to 12 cycles, a sample-barcoded 5' primer and a J-beta primer mix were used. Each TCR beta cDNA got a 12-nucleotide random molecular identifier. MiXCR, applied by TCRdb to the 5' RACE reads, yields one record per CDR3 protein. The table has about 640,000 distinct CDR3 sequences, roughly three fifths seen once; the top ten hold about two fifths. The TCR comes from a man aged 60 to 69 in good health. Material for sequencing was blood. The chain joins TRBV5-6 to TRBJ2-3; TRBD2 agrees at 11 bases. As DNA, the CDR3 is TGTGCCAGCAGCGTAGGACTAGCGGGTATGGGAGATACGCAGTATTTT. Its protein product is CASSVGLAGMGDTQYF.